This TCR beta chain was observed in a study of T cells in women clearing cervical HPV infection. The wider study: Control women cleared a single incident HPV16 infection within 12 months. Controls gave blood once infection was undetectable; cases at lesion identification.

Turning to this clone: From the germline J gene comes the end of the CDR3, since the read stops 3 residues before it.

Cervical HPV DNA detected by MY09/MY11 PCR, typed by dot-blot. The assay was immunoSEQ multiplex PCR, and TCRdb's table has in-frame clones only and misses some. Its table records 45,000 to 50,000 clones. There are 13 residues in the CDR3. Germline CDR1 reads LNHDA; CDR2 reads SQIVND (reference sequence). V was pared by 4 bases and J by 3 bases, with 10 bases between. This receptor was obtained from a woman between 18 and 69 years old with a cervical HPV16 infection that either progressed to CIN3+ or cleared (not recorded which). The source material was blood buffy coat. The J gene is TRBJ2-7, the V gene TRBV19, with D unresolved. The covered CDR3 bases are TGTGCCAGTAGTAAGAAGGGTGGCTACGAG. Its protein product is CASSKKGGYE. From start to end, the CDR3 is CASSKKGGYEQYF.